The clone carrying this T cell receptor beta chain has at least ten counts. This sample was included in a study of T-cell reconstitution after alpha-beta-depleted transplantation in children. This CDR3 has 12 residues. V was trimmed by 7 bases and J by 6 bases, leaving 13 bases between them. Preparing the TCRbeta library involved the use of unique molecular identifiers. A single record per CDR3 protein comes from TCRdb applying MiXCR to the PCR reads. This table has around 700,000 distinct CDR3 sequences, about 12% appearing once. Here the sequenced sample was PBMCs, taken before TCRalphabeta/CD19-depleted stem cell transplant. The rearrangement uses TRBV12-3 or TRBV12-4 and TRBJ2-7; D tentatively fits TRBD1 or TRBD2 (6 bases each). This clonotype originated in a girl aged 2 to 9 with congenital amegakaryocytic thrombocytopenia, due to receive a stem cell transplant. In DNA, the CDR3 is TGTGCCAGCAAAGGGGGGTTCGGCGAGCAGTACTTC. Amino acid sequence: CASKGGFGEQYF.